The sequence of this T cell receptor beta chain was determined in a study of blood T cell repertoires in COVID-19. About the study: COVID-19 samples collected from the United States, Italy and Spain covered acute and convalescent phases. T cells, B-cell-depleted T cells, or PBMCs provided the cDNA or gDNA that served as material.

This CDR3 region has 16 residues. V was cut by 5 bases and J by 0 bases, with 11 bases left in between. Germline V gives CDR1 SGHTA, CDR2 FQGNSA. Using immunoSEQ multiplex PCR, the repertoire was profiled, and TCRdb retains in-frame clones only, with some absent. The table shows hundreds of thousands of clones, with 86% occurring only once. The V gene is TRBV7-2, the J gene TRBJ1-6; tentatively, D is TRBD1 (5 bases). The source of this sequence is a woman aged 45-59 years with acute or convalescent COVID-19. Source material: peripheral blood. CDR3 in DNA: TGTGCCAGCAGCCTCAGGGCAAGCTCCTATAATTCACCCCTCCACTTT. It yields the protein CASSLRASSYNSPLHF.